The clone carrying this T cell receptor (beta chain) has a handful of counts. Antigen unknown. This record belongs to a study of vaccination and CD4 T cells after COVID-19. At the level of the study: Overlapping spike peptides served as the stimulus for the cells. These peptides came from SARS-CoV-2 and from the common cold coronaviruses HCoV-NL63, HCoV-OC43 and HCoV-229E.

Indicated treatment: approximately 10-day PBMC culture with coronavirus spike peptide pools or control peptides (ViraFEST assay). Sequencing of DNA taken from cultured CD4+ T cells relied on the Oncomine TCR Beta short-read assay. Cultured CD4+ T cells were the source of extracted genomic DNA. From the PCR reads, TCRdb called clonotypes with MiXCR, one entry per CDR3 protein. The profile shows 13,000 or so distinct CDR3 sequences, 52% of them singletons. The CDR3 totals 15 residues. Germline CDR1 is DFQATT and CDR2 is SNEGSKA (reference sequence). V was clipped by 0 bases and J by 3 bases; unmatched bases: 6.

This sequence originates from a human donor who had recovered from COVID-19. What was sequenced was CD4+ T cells from blood, cultured in vitro. The chain combines TRBV20-1 with TRBJ2-3, with 7 positions matching TRBD2. CDR3 sequence: CSARDGRESTDTQYF. Here the CDR3 DNA reads TGCAGTGCTAGAGATGGGCGGGAGTCGACAGATACGCAGTATTTT.